The next 5 T cell receptor beta chains were all read from a single sample in a study of shared clonotypes between healthy human individuals. Profiling relied on immunoSEQ multiplex PCR, and the TCRdb table lists in-frame clones only, not all of them. This repertoire shows 600,000 to 750,000 clones, less than 95% found once; its top ten account for 30% to 35%. Sequenced material: memory CD8+ T cells from PBMCs. Sample subset: CD45RO+ cells pooled with CCR7-negative TemRA cells. The receptor source for this set is a man aged 18 to 35 in good health. Some clones in this sample may be carry-over from other donors' samples.

This clone has just one count. The J gene is TRBJ2-3, the V gene TRBV27, with D perhaps matching TRBD2 (5 bases). V lost 6 bases to trimming and J lost 7 bases, with 26 bases between them. Germline CDR1 is MNHEY and CDR2 is SMNVEV (reference sequence). The CDR3 has 17 amino acids. CDR3 in DNA: TGTGCCAGCAGCCCTATTTACACTAGTAATTCTCGGTATACGCAGTATTTT. The encoded protein is CASSPIYTSNSRYTQYF.

The chain is built from TRBV4-3 and TRBJ2-6; 7 bases align to TRBD1. The CDR3 runs 17 residues. Germline V gives CDR1 LGHNA, CDR2 YSLEER. Trimming took 4 bases from V and 0 from J; bases not matched to a gene: 6. The CDR3 protein is CASSPYRGPSGANVLTF. The CDR3 coding sequence is TGCGCCAGCAGCCCTTACAGGGGACCCTCTGGGGCCAACGTCCTGACTTTC.

This clone was picked up one time. The chain links TRBV27 to TRBJ2-7; no reliable D call. The ends were cut back, 5 bases at V and 4 bases at J, with 12 bases in the middle. CDR1 and CDR2 (germline): MNHEY, SMNVEV (reference sequence). The CDR3 length is 13 residues. CDR3 protein: CASSHYLGYEQYF. CDR3 sequence (DNA): TGTGCCAGCAGTCACTATTTAGGTTACGAGCAGTACTTC.

The chain couples TRBV6-5 to TRBJ2-1; 7 bases are a match to TRBD1. The CDR3 is 13 amino acids. After removal of 4 bases from V and 6 bases from J, the junction contained 3 bases not matched to a gene. The germline V gene has CDR1 MNHEY and CDR2 SVGAGI. Here the CDR3 reads CASSSSGGNEQFF. CDR3 coding DNA: TGTGCCAGCAGTTCATCAGGGGGCAATGAGCAGTTCTTC.

J is TRBJ2-7 and V is TRBV4-1; 9 bases fit TRBD2. Germline V gene sequence: CDR1 MGHRA, CDR2 YSYEKL. The CDR3 runs to 13 residues. V gave up 5 bases and J gave up 5 bases; unmatched junction bases: 4. CDR3 nucleotides: TGCGCCAGCAGCTCGCGGGGGGGCGACGAGCAGTACTTC. It codes for CASSSRGGDEQYF.